The sequence of this T cell receptor (beta chain) was determined in a study of cytomegalovirus exposure and HLA in healthy donors. Primers included in the PCR were 60 Vbeta and 13 Jbeta primers. Assay used: immunoSEQ multiplex PCR; TCRdb lists only in-frame clones, some missing. The table shows about 76,000 clones, with over 65% occurring only once. The V and J ends lost 6 bases and 6 bases respectively, with 14 bases between them. This CDR3 is 13 amino acids long. CDR1 is SGHTA and CDR2 is FQGNSA in the germline V gene. The sequenced sample was PBMCs. The clonotype comes from a woman between 35 and 50 years old in good health and CMV-seropositive. The chain employs TRBV7-2 and TRBJ1-2; a possible D gene is TRBD1 (5 bases). The CDR3 protein is CASRQIGVDGYTF. Here the CDR3 DNA reads TGTGCCAGCAGGCAGATAGGGGTCGATGGCTACACCTTC.